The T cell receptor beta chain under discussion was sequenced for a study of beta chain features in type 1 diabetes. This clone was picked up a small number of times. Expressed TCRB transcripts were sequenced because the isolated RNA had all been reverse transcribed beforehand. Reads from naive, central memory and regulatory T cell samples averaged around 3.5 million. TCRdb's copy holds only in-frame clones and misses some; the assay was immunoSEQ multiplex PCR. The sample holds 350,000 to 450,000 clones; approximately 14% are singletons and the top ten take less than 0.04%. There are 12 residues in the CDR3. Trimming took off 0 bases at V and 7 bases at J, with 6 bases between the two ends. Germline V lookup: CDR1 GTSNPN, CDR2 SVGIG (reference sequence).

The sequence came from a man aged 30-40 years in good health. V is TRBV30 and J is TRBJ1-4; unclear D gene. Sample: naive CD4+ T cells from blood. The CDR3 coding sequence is TGTGCCTGGAGTGTAGGCAGTGAAAAACTGTTTTTT. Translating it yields CAWSVGSEKLFF. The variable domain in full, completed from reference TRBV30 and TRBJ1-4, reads SQTIHQWPATLVQPVGSPLSLECTVEGTSNPNLYWYRQAAGRGLQLLFYSVGIGQISSEVPQNLSASRPQDRQFILSSKKLLLSDSGFYLCAWSVGSEKLFFGSGTQLSVL.